This passage covers 11 T cell receptor beta chains from one sample sequenced in a study of blood T cell repertoires in COVID-19. Profiling relied on immunoSEQ multiplex PCR, and the TCRdb table lists in-frame clones only, not all of them. The sample lists about 260,000 clones; about 89% were seen once. The sample consisted of peripheral blood. These receptor sequences come from a man aged 40-50 years with active or convalescent COVID-19.

V is TRBV15 and J is TRBJ2-1; 9 nucleotides align to TRBD1. Trimming at V came to 4 bases and at J to 7 bases, leaving 11 bases not matched to a gene. The CDR3 runs to 16 residues. Looked up from germline, CDR1 is LNHNV and CDR2 is YYDKDF (reference sequence). This CDR3 reads CATSKPGTGIVNEQFF. For the CDR3, the DNA is TGTGCCACCAGCAAACCCGGGACAGGGATAGTGAATGAGCAGTTCTTC. The variable domain in full, with the rest retrieved from reference TRBV15 and TRBJ2-1, is DAMVIQNPRYQVTQFGKPVTLSCSQTLNHNVMYWYQQKSSQAPKLLFHYYDKDFNNEADTPDNFQSRRPNTSFCFLDIRSPGLGDTAMYLCATSKPGTGIVNEQFFGPGTRLTVL.

The chain has TRBV2 and TRBJ2-3, with TRBD2 identical over 7 bases. The CDR3 totals 16 residues. J gave up 2 bases and V 0 bases, and 5 bases lay outside the gene matches. Germline CDR1 reads SNHLY; CDR2 reads FYNNEI. The CDR3 region has the DNA TGTGCCAGCAGTGAAGCGGGCGGGGGAAACACAGATACGCAGTATTTT. This sequence encodes CASSEAGGGNTDTQYF. Filled out from reference TRBV2 and TRBJ2-3, the complete variable domain reads EPEVTQTPSHQVTQMGQEVILRCVPISNHLYFYWYRQILGQKVEFLVSFYNNEISEKSEIFDDQFSVERPDGSNFTLKIRSTKLEDSAMYFCASSEAGGGNTDTQYFGPGTRLTVL.

This chain links TRBV2 with TRBJ2-7, with 8 bases that match TRBD1. V shed 5 bases and J 0 bases; nucleotides not matched to a gene: 6. The CDR3 is 15 amino acids. Germline V gives CDR1 SNHLY, CDR2 FYNNEI. CDR3 in DNA: TGTGCCAGCAGTCTTCGACAGGGGCCCTCCTACGAGCAGTACTTC. Translating gives CASSLRQGPSYEQYF.

This chain links TRBV5-4 with TRBJ1-5; 8 bases are shared with TRBD1. V lost 3 bases to trimming and J lost 7 bases; unmatched junction nucleotides: 12. Germline CDR1 and CDR2: SGHNT and YYREEE (reference sequence). There are 16 residues in the CDR3. The CDR3 protein is CASSSTGAGSKQPQHF. The CDR3 DNA sequence: TGTGCCAGCAGCTCGACAGGGGCGGGTTCAAAACAGCCCCAGCATTTT.

The gene calls are TRBV7-2 and TRBJ2-1; D may be TRBD2 (5 bases). This CDR3 region has 15 residues. The V gene's germline CDR1 is SGHTA and CDR2 FQGNSA. The V end lost 5 bases, the J end lost 0 bases, and 11 bases lay between the germline ends. CDR3 protein: CASSPGLDSYNEQFF. The CDR3, as DNA: TGTGCCAGCAGCCCCGGACTTGACTCCTACAATGAGCAGTTCTTC. Full variable domain (missing parts from reference TRBV7-2 and TRBJ2-1): GAGVSQSPSNKVTEKGKDVELRCDPISGHTALYWYRQSLGQGLEFLIYFQGNSAPDKSGLPSDRFSAERTGGSVSTLTIQRTQQEDSAVYLCASSPGLDSYNEQFFGPGTRLTVL.

Here the CDR3 reads CASSLGVRGTDTQYF. The CDR3 bases are TGTGCCAGCAGCTTGGGCGTTCGGGGGACAGATACGCAGTATTTT. The chain has TRBV5-4 and TRBJ2-3, with D possibly matching TRBD2 (6 bases). The CDR3 totals 15 residues. Germline values: CDR1 SGHNT, CDR2 YYREEE (reference sequence). Trimming shortened V by 0 bases and J by 3 bases, and 11 bases separated the two germline ends.

The chain has TRBV27 and TRBJ1-5; D unclear. V was clipped by 3 bases and J by 9 bases, with 9 bases between them. The germline CDR1 and CDR2 sequences are MNHEY and SMNVEV (reference sequence). The CDR3 extends over 12 amino acids. The DNA for the CDR3 is TGTGCCAGCAGTTTGCCCGAGGGGCCCCAGCATTTT. Encoded protein: CASSLPEGPQHF.

The gene calls are TRBV4-1 and TRBJ2-3, with D possibly matching TRBD2 (6 bases). The V end was cut by 0 bases, the J end by 5 bases, with 9 bases between. The CDR3 extends over 14 amino acids. CDR1 is MGHRA and CDR2 is YSYEKL in the germline V gene. CDR3 loop: CASSQERGKDTQYF. The CDR3 coding sequence is TGCGCCAGCAGCCAAGAACGGGGGAAAGATACGCAGTATTTT.

This sequence joins TRBV9 and TRBJ1-3; D is unclear. Between the trimmed V and J ends, which lost 0 bases and 3 bases, there was a span of 10 bases. The CDR3 is made up of 15 amino acids. Per germline, CDR1 SGDLS and CDR2 YYNGEE. The CDR3 is CASSVDPGFGNTIYF. The CDR3 DNA reads TGTGCCAGCAGCGTAGATCCGGGGTTTGGAAACACCATATATTTT.

V is TRBV4-2 and J is TRBJ1-4, with D possibly being TRBD1 (5 bases). The CDR3 extends over 19 amino acids. V was pared by 0 bases and J by 2 bases, with 19 bases between. Germline V gives CDR1 LGHNA, CDR2 YNFKEQ. CDR3 sequence: CASSQETGRGRFTNEKLFF. CDR3 nucleotide sequence: TGTGCCAGCAGCCAAGAAACCGGACGGGGGAGGTTCACTAATGAAAAACTGTTTTTT.

This rearrangement joins TRBV14 to TRBJ1-1; TRBD1 is a possible D gene (6 bases). Germline V lookup: CDR1 SGHDN, CDR2 FVKESK. The V end was cut by 2 bases, the J end by 5 bases, with 9 bases between. The CDR3 sequence is 13 residues long. CDR3 amino acids: CASSQTGLTEAFF. In DNA, the CDR3 is TGTGCCAGCAGCCAAACAGGGTTGACTGAAGCTTTCTTT.